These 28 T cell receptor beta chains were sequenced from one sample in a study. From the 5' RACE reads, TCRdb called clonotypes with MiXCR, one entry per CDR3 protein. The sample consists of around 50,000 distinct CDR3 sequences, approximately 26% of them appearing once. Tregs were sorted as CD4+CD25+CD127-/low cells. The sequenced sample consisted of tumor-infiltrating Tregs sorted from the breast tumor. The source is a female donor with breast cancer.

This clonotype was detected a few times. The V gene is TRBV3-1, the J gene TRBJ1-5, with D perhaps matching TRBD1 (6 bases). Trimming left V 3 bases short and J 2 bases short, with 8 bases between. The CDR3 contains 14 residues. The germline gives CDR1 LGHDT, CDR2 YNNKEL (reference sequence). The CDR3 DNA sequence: TGTGCCAGCAGCCAGGCAGGGGGCAATCAGCCCCAGCATTTT. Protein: CASSQAGGNQPQHF. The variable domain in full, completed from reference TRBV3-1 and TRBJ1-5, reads DTAVSQTPKYLVTQMGNDKSIKCEQNLGHDTMYWYKQDSKKFLKIMFSYNNKELIINETVPNRFSPKSPDKAHLNLHINSLELGDSAVYFCASSQAGGNQPQHFGDGTRLSIL.

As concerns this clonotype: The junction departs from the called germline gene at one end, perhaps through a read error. CDR3 region: CASSAGTGGNEQLF. In nucleotides, the CDR3 is TGTGCCAGCAGTGCCGGGACAGGGGGGAATGAGCAGCTCTTC. The chain carries TRBV27 and TRBJ2-1, with 11 positions matching TRBD1. This CDR3 spans 14 amino acids. Germline values: CDR1 MNHEY, CDR2 SMNVEV (reference sequence).

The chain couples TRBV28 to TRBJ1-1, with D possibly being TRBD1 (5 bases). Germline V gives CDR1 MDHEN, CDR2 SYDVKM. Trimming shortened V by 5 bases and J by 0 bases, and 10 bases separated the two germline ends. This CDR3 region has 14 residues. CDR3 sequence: CASSHRQMNTEAFF. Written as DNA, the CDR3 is TGTGCCAGCAGTCATAGACAGATGAACACTGAAGCTTTCTTT.

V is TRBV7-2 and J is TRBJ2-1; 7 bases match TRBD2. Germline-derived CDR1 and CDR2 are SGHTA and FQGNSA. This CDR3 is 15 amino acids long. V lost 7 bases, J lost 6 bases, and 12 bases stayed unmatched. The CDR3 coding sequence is TGTGCCAGCACCACTATGGGGGGGGTCTCCAATGAGCAGTTCTTC. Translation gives CASTTMGGVSNEQFF.

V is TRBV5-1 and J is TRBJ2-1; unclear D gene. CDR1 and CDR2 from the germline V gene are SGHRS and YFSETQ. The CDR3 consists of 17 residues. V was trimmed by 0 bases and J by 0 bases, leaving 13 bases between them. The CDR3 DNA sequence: TGCGCCAGCAGCTTGGCTGGTGGTCTGAGCTCCTACAATGAGCAGTTCTTC. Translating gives CASSLAGGLSSYNEQFF.

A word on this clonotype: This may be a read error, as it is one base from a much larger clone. The CDR3 here is CASSGQGQRETQYF. The CDR3 region has the DNA TGTGCCAGCAGCGGACAGGGTCAGCGGGAGACCCAGTACTTC. This chain links TRBV2 with TRBJ2-5; 8 bases align to TRBD1. V trimming: 6 bases; J trimming: 5 bases; junction bases outside the gene matches: 8. The length of the CDR3 is 14 residues. CDR1 is SNHLY and CDR2 is FYNNEI in the germline V gene.

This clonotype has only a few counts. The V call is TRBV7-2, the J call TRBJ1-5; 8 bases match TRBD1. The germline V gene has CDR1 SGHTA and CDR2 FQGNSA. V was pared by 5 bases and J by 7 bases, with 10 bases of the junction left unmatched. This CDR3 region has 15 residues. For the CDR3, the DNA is TGTGCCAGCAGCCTCTGGACAGGGTTGGGGCAGCCCCAGCATTTT. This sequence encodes CASSLWTGLGQPQHF.

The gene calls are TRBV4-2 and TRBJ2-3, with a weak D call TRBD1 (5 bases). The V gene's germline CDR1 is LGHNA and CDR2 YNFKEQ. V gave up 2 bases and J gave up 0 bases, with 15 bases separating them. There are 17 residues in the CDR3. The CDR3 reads CASSQQGRGPSTDTQYF. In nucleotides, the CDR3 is TGTGCCAGCAGCCAACAGGGCCGCGGTCCTAGCACAGATACGCAGTATTTT.

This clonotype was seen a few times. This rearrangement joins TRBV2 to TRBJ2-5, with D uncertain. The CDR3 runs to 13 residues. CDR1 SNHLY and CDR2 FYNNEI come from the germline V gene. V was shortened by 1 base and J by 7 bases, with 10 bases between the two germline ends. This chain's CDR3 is CASSEEGGGTQYF. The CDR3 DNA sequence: TGTGCCAGCAGTGAAGAGGGTGGCGGGACCCAGTACTTC.

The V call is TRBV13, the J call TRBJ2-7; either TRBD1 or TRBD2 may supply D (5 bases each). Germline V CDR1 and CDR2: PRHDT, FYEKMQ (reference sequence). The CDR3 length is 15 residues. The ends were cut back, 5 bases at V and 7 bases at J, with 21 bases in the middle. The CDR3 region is CASSVQPGPTWEQYF. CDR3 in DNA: TGTGCCAGCAGCGTCCAACCGGGACCCACCTGGGAGCAGTACTTC.

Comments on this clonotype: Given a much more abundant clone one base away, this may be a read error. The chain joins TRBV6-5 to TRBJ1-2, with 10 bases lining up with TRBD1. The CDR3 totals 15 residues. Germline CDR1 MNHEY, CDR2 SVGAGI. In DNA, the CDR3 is TGTGCCAGCAGTCAACCGGGACAGGGGCACTATGGCTACGCCTTC. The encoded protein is CASSQPGQGHYGYAF.

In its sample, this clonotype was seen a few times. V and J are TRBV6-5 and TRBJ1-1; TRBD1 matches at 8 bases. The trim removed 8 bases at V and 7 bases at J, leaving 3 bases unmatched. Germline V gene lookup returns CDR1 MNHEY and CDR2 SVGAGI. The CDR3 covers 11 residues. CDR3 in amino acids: CASSGTGEAFF. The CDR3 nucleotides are TGTGCCAGCTCCGGGACAGGTGAAGCTTTCTTT.

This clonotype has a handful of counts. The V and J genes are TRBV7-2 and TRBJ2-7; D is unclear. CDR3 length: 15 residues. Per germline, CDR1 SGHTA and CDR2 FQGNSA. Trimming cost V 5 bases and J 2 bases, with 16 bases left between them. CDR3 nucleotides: TGTGCCAGCAGCCCTGGTTCAGTCGTCACCTACGAGCAGTACTTC. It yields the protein CASSPGSVVTYEQYF. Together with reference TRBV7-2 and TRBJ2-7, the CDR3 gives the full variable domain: GAGVSQSPSNKVTEKGKDVELRCDPISGHTALYWYRQSLGQGLEFLIYFQGNSAPDKSGLPSDRFSAERTGGSVSTLTIQRTQQEDSAVYLCASSPGSVVTYEQYFGPGTRLTVT.

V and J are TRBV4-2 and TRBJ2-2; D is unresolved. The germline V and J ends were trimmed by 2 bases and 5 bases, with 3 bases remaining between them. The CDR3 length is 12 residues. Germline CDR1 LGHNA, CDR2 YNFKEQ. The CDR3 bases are TGTGCCAGCAGCCAACTGACCGGGGAGCTGTTTTTT. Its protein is CASSQLTGELFF.

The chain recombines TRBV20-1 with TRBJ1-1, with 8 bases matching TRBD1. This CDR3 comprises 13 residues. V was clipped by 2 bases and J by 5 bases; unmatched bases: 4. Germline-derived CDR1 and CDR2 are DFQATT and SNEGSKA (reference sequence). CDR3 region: CSARTGGRTEAFF. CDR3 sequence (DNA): TGCAGTGCTAGAACAGGGGGACGGACTGAAGCTTTCTTT.

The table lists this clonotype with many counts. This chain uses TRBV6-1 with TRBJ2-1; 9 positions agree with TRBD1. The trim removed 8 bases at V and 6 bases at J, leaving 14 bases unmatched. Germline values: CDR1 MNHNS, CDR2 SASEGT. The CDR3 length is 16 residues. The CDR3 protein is CASAGSDRGVRNEQFF. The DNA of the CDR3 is TGTGCCAGCGCAGGCTCGGACAGGGGAGTCCGCAATGAGCAGTTCTTC.

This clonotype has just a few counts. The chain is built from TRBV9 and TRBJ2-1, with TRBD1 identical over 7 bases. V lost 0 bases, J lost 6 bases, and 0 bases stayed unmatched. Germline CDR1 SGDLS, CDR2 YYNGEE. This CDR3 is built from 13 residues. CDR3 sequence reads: CASSVGQGNEQFF. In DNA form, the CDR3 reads TGTGCCAGCAGCGTAGGACAGGGCAATGAGCAGTTCTTC.

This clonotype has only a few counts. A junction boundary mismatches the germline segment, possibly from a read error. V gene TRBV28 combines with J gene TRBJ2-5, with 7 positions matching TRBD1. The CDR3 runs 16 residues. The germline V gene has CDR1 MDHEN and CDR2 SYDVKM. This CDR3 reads CASGLGGVGGGETQYF. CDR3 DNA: TGTGCCAGCGGTTTAGGTGGAGTAGGGGGCGGAGAGACCCAGTACTTC. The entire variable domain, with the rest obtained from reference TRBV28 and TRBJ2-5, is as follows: DVKVTQSSRYLVKRTGEKVFLECVQDMDHENMFWYRQDPGLGLRLIYFSYDVKMKEKGDIPEGYSVSREKKERFSLILESASTNQTSMYLCASGLGGVGGGETQYFGPGTRLLVL.

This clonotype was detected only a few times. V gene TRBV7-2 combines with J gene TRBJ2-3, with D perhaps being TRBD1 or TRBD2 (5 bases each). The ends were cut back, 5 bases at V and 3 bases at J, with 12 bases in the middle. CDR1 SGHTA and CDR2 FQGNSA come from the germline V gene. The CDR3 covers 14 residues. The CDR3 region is CASSALGTTDTQYF. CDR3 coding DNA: TGTGCCAGCAGCGCCCTTGGGACGACAGATACGCAGTATTTT.

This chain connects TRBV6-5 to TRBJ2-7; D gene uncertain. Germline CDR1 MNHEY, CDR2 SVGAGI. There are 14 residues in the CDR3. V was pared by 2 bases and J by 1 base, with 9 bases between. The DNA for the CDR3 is TGTGCCAGCAGTTACAGGGTTGATTCCTACGAGCAGTACTTC. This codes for CASSYRVDSYEQYF.

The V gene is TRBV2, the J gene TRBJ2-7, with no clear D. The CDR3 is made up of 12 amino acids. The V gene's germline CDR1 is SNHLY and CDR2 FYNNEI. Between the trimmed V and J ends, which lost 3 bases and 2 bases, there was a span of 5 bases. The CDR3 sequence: CASSEDPYEQYF. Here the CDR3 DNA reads TGTGCCAGCAGTGAGGATCCCTACGAGCAGTACTTC.

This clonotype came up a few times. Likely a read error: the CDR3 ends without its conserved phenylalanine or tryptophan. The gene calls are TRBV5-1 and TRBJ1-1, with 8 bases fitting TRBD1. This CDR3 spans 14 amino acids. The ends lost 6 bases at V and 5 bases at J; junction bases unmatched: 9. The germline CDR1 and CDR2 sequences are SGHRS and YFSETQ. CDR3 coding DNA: TGCGCCAGCAACGGACAGGGAGCCCTAACTGAAGCTTTCTCT. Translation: CASNGQGALTEAFS.

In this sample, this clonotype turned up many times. The CDR3 DNA is TGTGCCAGCACCTCCTGGGACTCCTACGAGCAGTACTTC. This codes for CASTSWDSYEQYF. The chain employs TRBV7-9 and TRBJ2-7; no firm D call. Germline CDR1 SEHNR, CDR2 FQNEAQ (reference sequence). The CDR3 totals 13 residues. Trimming removed 7 bases from V and 0 bases from J, with 10 bases in between. Filled out from reference TRBV7-9 and TRBJ2-7, the complete variable domain reads DTGVSQNPRHKITKRGQNVTFRCDPISEHNRLYWYRQTLGQGPEFLTYFQNEAQLEKSRLLSDRFSAERPKGSFSTLEIQRTEQGDSAMYLCASTSWDSYEQYFGPGTRLTVT.

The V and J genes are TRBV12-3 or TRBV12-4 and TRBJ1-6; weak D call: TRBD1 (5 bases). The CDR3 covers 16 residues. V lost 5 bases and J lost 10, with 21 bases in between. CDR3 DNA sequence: TGTGCCAGCAGTCACCTAGGGGCCATCGGGGGGTCACCCCTCCACTTT. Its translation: CASSHLGAIGGSPLHF.

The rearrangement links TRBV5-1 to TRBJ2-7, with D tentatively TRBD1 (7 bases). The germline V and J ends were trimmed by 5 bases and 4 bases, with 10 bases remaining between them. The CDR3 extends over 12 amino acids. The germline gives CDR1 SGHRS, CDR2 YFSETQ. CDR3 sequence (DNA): TGCGCCAGCAGGGAGGGGGCTTACGAGCAGTACTTC. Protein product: CASREGAYEQYF.

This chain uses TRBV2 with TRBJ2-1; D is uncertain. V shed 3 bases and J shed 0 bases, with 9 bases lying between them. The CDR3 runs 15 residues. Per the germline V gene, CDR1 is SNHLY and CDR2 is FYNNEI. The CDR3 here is CASSETVSSYNEQFF. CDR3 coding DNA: TGTGCCAGCAGTGAGACGGTTAGCTCCTACAATGAGCAGTTCTTC.

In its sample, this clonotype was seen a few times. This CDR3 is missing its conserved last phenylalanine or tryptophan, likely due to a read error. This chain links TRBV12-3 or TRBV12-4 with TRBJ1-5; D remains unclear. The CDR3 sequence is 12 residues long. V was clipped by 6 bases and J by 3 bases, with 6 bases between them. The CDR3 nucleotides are TGTGCCAGCAGAAAGCCCAATCAGCCCCAGCATTCT. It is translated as CASRKPNQPQHS.

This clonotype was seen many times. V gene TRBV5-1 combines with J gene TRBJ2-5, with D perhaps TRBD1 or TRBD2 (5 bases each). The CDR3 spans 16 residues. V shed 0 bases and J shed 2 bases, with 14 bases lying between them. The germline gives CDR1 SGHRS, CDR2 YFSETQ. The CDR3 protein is CASSLGPGTEQETQYF. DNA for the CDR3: TGCGCCAGCAGCTTGGGCCCAGGGACGGAACAAGAGACCCAGTACTTC.